This T cell receptor (beta chain) was sequenced in a study of regulatory T cells in long-lasting Graves disease. About the research overall: New Graves' disease cases had less than 3 months of antithyroid drugs. Study results and limitations: Persistent patients had a count of shared public clonotypes (approximately 3,000) that exceeded that of new patients (approximately 1,000).

This clonotype came up many times. Its antigen is still unknown. CDR1 is SGHTA, CDR2 FQGTGA, per germline. V lost 3 bases and J 0 bases, leaving 5 bases between the germline ends. The CDR3 runs to 13 residues. Regarding time point: newly diagnosed GD, antithyroid drugs for less than 3 months. There was RNA extracted from PBMCs, and the TCR library was made from it. From each patient, roughly 9 milliliters of peripheral blood was drawn and collected into an EDTA anticoagulant tube. HTBI primers from iRepertoire and Arm-PCR of CDR3 regions yielded the TCR beta libraries. MiXCR, applied by TCRdb to the multiplex PCR reads, yields one record per CDR3 protein. The data show 250,000 or so distinct CDR3 sequences, with 15% to 20% seen just once and about 15% held by the top ten. Another study also made use of these data, one on T cells in Graves' hyperthyroidism and ophthalmopathy. That paper states: The HTBI primer set was used in a first-round RT-PCR of the TCR CDR3.

The chain carries TRBV7-3 and TRBJ1-1; D ambiguous. This sequence was found in a woman aged 25-40 years with Graves disease. Sequencing used peripheral blood mononuclear cells (PBMCs), obtained at new diagnosis, from a patient treated with antithyroid drugs. The CDR3 reads CASSLTLNTEAFF. The CDR3 coding sequence is TGTGCCAGCAGCTTGACACTGAACACTGAAGCTTTCTTT.